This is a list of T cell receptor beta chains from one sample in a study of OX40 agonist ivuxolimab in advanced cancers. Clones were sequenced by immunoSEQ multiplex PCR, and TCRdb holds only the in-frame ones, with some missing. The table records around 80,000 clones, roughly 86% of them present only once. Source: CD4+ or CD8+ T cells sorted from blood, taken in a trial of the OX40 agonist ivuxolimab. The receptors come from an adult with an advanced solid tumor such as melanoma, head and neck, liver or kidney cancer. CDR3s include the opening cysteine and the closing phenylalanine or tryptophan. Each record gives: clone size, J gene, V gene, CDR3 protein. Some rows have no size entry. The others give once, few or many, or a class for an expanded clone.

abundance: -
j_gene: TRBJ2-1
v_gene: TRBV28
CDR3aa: CASSPPVGSYNEQFF

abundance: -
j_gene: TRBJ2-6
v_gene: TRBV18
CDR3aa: CASSPLRRGSELLNSGANVLTF

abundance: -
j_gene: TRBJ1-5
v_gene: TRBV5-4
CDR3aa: CASSLDSQPQHF

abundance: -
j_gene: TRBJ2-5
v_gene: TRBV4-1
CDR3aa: CASSPRQGMGQETQYF

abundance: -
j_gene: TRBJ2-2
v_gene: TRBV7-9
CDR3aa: CASSYFGGTGELFF

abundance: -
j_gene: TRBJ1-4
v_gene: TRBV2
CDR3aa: CASRGGQSNNEKLFF

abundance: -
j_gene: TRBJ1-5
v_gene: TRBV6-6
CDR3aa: CASSPPGGNQPQHF

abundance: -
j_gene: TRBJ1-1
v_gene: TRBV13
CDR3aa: CASSLRDGRGRNTEAFF

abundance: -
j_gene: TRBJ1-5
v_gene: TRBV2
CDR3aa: CASSDIQWGNQPQHF

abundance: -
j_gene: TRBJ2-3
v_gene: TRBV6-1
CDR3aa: CASRRQGARSDTQYF

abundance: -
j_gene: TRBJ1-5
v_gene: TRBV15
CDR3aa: CATSSGDRGPDQPQHF

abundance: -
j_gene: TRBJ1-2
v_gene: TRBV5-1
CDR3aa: CASTKEGGPGGYTF

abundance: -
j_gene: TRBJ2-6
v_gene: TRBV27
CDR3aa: CASSPQLGGYGANVLTF

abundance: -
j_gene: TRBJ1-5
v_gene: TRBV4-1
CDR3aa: CASSQDGTGNLNQPQHF

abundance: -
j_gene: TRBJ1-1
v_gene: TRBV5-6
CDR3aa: CASSGGSLTQDTEAFF

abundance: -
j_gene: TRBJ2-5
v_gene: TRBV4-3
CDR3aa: CASSLGQGYQETQYF

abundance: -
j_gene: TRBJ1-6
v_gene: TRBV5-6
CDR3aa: CASSFNDTPLHF

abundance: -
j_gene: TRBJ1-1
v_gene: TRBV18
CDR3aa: CASSPGQGEEAFF

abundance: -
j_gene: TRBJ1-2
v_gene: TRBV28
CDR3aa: CASSSPGGLGPYGYTF

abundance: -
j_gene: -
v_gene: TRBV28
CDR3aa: CASSLSPSGEQYF

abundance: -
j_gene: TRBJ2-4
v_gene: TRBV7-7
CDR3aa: CASSFQGANIQYF

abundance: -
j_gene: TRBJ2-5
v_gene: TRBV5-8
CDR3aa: CASSARLPQETQYF

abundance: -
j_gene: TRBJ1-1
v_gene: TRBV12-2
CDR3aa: CASRRGSPEPEAFF

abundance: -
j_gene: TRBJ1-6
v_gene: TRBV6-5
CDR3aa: CASSYQQGFGSPLHF

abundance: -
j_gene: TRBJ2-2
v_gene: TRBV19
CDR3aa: CASSISGFMTGELFF

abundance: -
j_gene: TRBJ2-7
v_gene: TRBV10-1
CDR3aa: CASSESLGLRGMEYF

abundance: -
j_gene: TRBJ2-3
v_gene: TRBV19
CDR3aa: CASSGEGGLSTDTQYF

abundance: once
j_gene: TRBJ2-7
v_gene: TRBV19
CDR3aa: CASSGDAGDYEQYF

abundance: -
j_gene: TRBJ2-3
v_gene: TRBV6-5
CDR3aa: CASSYRMREATDTQYF

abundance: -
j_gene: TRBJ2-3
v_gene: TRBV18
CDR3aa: CASSPQLAGGIDTQYF

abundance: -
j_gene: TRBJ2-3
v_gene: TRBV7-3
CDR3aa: CASSRQGGTDTQYF

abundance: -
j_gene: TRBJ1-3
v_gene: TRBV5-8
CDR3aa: CASSRRRSGNTIYF

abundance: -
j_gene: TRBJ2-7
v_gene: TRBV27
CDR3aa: CASSATGTSFYEQYF

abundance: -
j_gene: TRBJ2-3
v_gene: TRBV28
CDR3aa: CASSFLGTIRTDTQYF

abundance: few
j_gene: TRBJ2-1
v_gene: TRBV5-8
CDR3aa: CASSSFSGQTYNEQFF